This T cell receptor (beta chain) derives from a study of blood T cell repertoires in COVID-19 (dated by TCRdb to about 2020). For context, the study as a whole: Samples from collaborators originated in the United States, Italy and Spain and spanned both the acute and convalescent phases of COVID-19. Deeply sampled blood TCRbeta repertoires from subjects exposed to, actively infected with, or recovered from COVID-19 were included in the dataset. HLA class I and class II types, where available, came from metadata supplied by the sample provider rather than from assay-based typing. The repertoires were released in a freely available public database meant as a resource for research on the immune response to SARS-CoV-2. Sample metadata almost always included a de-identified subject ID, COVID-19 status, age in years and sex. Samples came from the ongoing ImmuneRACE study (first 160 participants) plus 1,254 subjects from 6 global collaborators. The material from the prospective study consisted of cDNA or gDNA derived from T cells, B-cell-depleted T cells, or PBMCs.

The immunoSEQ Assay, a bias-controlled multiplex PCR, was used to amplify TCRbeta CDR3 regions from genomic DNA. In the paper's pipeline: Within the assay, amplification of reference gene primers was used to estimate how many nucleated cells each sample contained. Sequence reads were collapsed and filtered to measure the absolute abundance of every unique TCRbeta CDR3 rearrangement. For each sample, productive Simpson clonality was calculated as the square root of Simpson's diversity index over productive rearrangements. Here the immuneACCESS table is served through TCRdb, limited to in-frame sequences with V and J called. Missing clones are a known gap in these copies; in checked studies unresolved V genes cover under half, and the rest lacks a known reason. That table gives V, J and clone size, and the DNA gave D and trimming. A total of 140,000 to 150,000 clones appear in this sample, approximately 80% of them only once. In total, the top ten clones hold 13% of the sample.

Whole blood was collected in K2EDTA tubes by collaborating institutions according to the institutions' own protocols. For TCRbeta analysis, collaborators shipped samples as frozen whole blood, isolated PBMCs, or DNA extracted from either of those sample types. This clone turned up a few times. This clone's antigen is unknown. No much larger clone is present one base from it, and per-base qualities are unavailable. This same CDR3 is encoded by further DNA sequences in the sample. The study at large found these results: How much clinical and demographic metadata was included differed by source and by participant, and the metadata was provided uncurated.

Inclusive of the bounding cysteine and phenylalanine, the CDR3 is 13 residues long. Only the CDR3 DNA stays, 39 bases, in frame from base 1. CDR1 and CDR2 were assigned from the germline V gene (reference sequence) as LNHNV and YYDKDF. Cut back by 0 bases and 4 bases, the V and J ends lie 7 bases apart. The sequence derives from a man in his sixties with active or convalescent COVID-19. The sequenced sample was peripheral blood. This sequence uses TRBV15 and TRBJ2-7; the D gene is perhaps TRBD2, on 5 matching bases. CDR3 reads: CATSRDPGYEQYF. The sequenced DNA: TGTGCCACCAGCAGAGATCCGGGATACGAGCAGTACTTC. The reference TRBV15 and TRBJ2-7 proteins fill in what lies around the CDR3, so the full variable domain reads DAMVIQNPRYQVTQFGKPVTLSCSQTLNHNVMYWYQQKSSQAPKLLFHYYDKDFNNEADTPDNFQSRRPNTSFCFLDIRSPGLGDTAMYLCATSRDPGYEQYFGPGTRLTVT.